A selection of T cell receptor beta chains follows, all from one sample in a study of blood T cell repertoires in COVID-19. The repertoire was sequenced with immunoSEQ multiplex PCR; TCRdb's copy has only in-frame clones and lacks some. The sample has some 200,000 clones; 82% are singletons. What was sequenced was PBMCs or T cells enriched from blood (not recorded which). All receptors come from a man aged 35-49 years who had recovered from COVID-19. CDR3s include the opening cysteine and the closing phenylalanine or tryptophan. A D gene is named only where the DNA matches it firmly. Expanded clones are given a class, and other clones once, few, many or no size at all.

- TRBD2 TRBJ2-4 TRBV4-3 CASSQGAGDGKNIQYF TGCGCCAGCAGCCAAGGTGCGGGAGATGGCAAAAACATTCAGTACTTC
once - TRBJ1-4 TRBV7-2 CASSLTGSPAEKLFF TGTGCCAGCAGCTTAACCGGGTCCCCGGCTGAAAAACTGTTTTTT
- - TRBJ2-3 TRBV27 CASRIRAGSTDTQYF TGTGCCAGCAGAATCCGCGCGGGTAGCACAGATACGCAGTATTTT
once - TRBJ1-1 TRBV7-9 CASSGRDRPNTEAFF TGTGCCAGCAGCGGGAGAGACAGGCCGAACACTGAAGCTTTCTTT
- - TRBJ2-4 TRBV5-4 CASSLSVLAKNIQYF TGTGCCAGCAGTTTGTCCGTTCTAGCCAAAAACATTCAGTACTTC
- - TRBJ2-5 TRBV9 CASSVDSRGWTQYF TGTGCCAGCAGCGTAGACTCCCGGGGTTGGACCCAGTACTTC
- TRBD2 TRBJ2-3 TRBV2 CASSDWLAASTDTQYF TGTGCCAGCAGTGACTGGCTAGCGGCTAGCACAGATACGCAGTATTTT
- TRBD1 TRBJ2-3 TRBV28 CASNDRGLADTQYF TGTGCCAGCAATGACAGGGGTCTGGCAGATACGCAGTATTTT
- TRBD1 TRBJ1-5 TRBV7-2 CASSLWDRGDQPQHF TGTGCCAGCAGCTTATGGGACAGGGGGGACCAGCCCCAGCATTTT
- TRBD2 TRBJ2-3 TRBV6-2/TRBV6-3 CASSYPSIRTSGTSSTDTQYF TGTGCCAGCAGTTACCCGAGCATTAGGACTAGCGGGACCTCTAGCACAGATACGCAGTATTTT
- - TRBJ1-1 TRBV28 CASSLRGGNTEAFF TGTGCCAGCAGTTTAAGGGGTGGGAACACTGAAGCTTTCTTT
- TRBD1 TRBJ2-1 TRBV2 CASTLESQGAAPNEQFF TGTGCCAGCACTCTCGAATCCCAGGGGGCGGCTCCAAATGAGCAGTTCTTC
many - TRBJ2-5 TRBV7-9 CASSSPFGGRETQYF TGTGCCAGCAGCTCTCCTTTCGGGGGGCGTGAGACCCAGTACTTC
few - TRBJ1-5 TRBV19 CASRTDSNQPQHF TGTGCCAGTCGAACCGACAGTAACCAGCCCCAGCATTTT
- TRBD2 TRBJ2-2 TRBV30 CAWSLWTSGTGELFF TGTGCCTGGAGTTTATGGACTAGCGGCACCGGGGAGCTGTTTTTT
- - TRBJ1-2 TRBV15 CATSRDSSGYTF TGTGCCACCAGCAGGGACTCCTCGGGCTACACCTTC
- TRBD2 TRBJ2-1 TRBV14 CASNVGTSGIREQFF TGTGCCAGCAACGTGGGGACTAGCGGGATTCGCGAACAGTTCTTC
once - TRBJ2-5 TRBV5-4 CASSFGDAQARKETQYF TGTGCCAGCAGCTTTGGAGATGCACAGGCGCGCAAAGAGACCCAGTACTTC
few TRBD1 TRBJ1-6 TRBV7-3 CASTHTGDSNHGDNSPLHF TGTGCCAGCACCCATACGGGGGACAGCAACCATGGGGATAATTCACCCCTCCACTTT
- TRBD1 TRBJ1-1 TRBV18 CASSPRAGTVDTEAFF TGTGCCAGCTCACCTCGGGCGGGGACAGTCGACACTGAAGCTTTCTTT
once TRBD1 TRBJ2-5 TRBV28 CASSLQGAQETQYF TGTGCCAGCAGTTTACAGGGGGCTCAAGAGACCCAGTACTTC
- - TRBJ2-6 TRBV28 CASGRSGANVLTF TGTGCCAGCGGTAGATCTGGGGCCAACGTCCTGACTTTC
- TRBD2 TRBJ2-1 TRBV2 CASKGLAGEFGEQFF TGTGCCAGCAAAGGCCTAGCGGGAGAATTTGGTGAGCAGTTCTTC
- - TRBJ2-5 TRBV7-9 CALGGAQYF TGTGCCCTCGGCGGGGCCCAGTACTTC
- - TRBJ2-2 TRBV5-1 CASSKSGRVWDSVGELFF TGCGCCAGCAGCAAGTCGGGCAGGGTGTGGGACTCGGTCGGGGAGCTGTTTTTT